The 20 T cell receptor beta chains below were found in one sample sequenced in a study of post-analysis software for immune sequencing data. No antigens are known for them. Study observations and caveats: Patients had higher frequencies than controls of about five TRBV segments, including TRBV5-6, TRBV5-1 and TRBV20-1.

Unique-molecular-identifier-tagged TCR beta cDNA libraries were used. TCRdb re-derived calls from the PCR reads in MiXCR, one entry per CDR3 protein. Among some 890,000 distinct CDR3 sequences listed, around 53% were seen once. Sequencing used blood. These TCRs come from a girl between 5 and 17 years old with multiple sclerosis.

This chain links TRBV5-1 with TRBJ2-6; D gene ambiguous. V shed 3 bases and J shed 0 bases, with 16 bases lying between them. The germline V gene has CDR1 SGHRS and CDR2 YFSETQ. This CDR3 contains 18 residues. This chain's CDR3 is CASSSDLVPLSGANVLTF. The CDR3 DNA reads TGCGCCAGCAGCTCGGACCTAGTCCCACTCTCTGGGGCCAACGTCCTGACTTTC.

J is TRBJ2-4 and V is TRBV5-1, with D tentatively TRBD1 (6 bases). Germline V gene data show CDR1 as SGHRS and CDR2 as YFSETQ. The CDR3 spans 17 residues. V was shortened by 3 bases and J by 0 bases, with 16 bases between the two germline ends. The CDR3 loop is CASSYYIQGIAKNIQYF. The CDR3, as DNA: TGCGCCAGCAGCTATTATATACAGGGAATAGCCAAAAACATTCAGTACTTC.

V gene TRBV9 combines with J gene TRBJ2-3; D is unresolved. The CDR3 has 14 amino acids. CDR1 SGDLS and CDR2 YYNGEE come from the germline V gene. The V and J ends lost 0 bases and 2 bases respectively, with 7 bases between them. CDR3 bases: TGTGCCAGCAGCGTAGAAGATAACACAGATACGCAGTATTTT. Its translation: CASSVEDNTDTQYF.

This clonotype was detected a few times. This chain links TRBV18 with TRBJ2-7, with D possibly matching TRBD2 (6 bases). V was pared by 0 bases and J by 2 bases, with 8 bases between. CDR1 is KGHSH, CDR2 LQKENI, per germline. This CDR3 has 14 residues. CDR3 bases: TGTGCCAGCTCACCACCGGGACTGCCCTACGAGCAGTACTTC. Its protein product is CASSPPGLPYEQYF.

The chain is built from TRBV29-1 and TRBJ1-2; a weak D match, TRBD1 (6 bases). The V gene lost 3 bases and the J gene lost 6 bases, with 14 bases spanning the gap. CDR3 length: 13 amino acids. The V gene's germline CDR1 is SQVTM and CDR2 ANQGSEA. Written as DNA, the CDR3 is TGCAGCGTTGAGGGTGGGACACTGAATGGCTACACCTTC. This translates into CSVEGGTLNGYTF.

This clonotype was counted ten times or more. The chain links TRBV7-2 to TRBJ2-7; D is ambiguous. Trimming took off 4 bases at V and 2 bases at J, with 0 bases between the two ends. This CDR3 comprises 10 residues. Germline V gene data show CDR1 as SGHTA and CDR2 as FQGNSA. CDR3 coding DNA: TGTGCCAGCAGCTCCTACGAGCAGTACTTC. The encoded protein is CASSSYEQYF.

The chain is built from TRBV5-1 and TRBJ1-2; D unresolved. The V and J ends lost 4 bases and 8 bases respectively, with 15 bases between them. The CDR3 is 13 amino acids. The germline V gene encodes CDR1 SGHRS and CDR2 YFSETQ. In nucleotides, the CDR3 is TGCGCCAGCAGCCGTGGATGGGAAGGCGGCTACACCTTC. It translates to CASSRGWEGGYTF. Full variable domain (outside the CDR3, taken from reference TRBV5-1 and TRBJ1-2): KAGVTQTPRYLIKTRGQQVTLSCSPISGHRSVSWYQQTPGQGLQFLFEYFSETQRNKGNFPGRFSGRQFSNSRSEMNVSTLELGDSALYLCASSRGWEGGYTFGSGTRLTVV.

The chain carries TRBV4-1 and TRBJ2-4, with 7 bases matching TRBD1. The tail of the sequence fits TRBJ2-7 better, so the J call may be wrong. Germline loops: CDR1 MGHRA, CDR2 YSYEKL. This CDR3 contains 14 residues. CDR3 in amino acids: CASSNPGQKGEQYF. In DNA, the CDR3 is TGCGCCAGCAGCAATCCGGGACAGAAGGGCGAGCAGTACTTC.

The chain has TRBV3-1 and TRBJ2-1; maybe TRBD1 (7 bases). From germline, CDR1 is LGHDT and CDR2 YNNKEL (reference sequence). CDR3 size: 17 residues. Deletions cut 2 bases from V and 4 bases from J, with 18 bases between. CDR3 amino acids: CASSQNRGTALYNEQFF. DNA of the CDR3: TGTGCCAGCAGCCAAAACCGCGGGACAGCCCTTTACAATGAGCAGTTCTTC.

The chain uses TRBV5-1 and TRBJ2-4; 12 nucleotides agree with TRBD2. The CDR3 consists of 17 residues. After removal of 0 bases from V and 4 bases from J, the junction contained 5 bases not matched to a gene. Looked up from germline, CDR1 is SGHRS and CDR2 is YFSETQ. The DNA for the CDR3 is TGCGCCAGCAGCTTGGTGGCTAGCGGGGGGGTAAAAAACATTCAGTACTTC. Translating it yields CASSLVASGGVKNIQYF.

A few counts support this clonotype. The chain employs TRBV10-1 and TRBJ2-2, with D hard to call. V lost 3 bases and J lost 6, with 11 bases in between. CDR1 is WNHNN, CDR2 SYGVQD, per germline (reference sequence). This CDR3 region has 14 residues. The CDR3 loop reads CASSDNRIPGELFF. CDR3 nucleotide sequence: TGCGCCAGCAGTGATAACCGGATTCCCGGGGAGCTGTTTTTT.

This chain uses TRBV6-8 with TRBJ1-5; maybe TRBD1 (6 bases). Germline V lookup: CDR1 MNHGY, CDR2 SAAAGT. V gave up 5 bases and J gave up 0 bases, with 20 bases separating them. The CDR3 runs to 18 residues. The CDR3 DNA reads TGTGCCAGCAGTCACGACCCGTGGACAGATTATAGCAATCAGCCCCAGCATTTT. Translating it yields CASSHDPWTDYSNQPQHF.

The CDR3 DNA sequence: TGTGCCATCAGTGTTCAGGGGCGCGCTGAAGCTTTCTTT. Translation: CAISVQGRAEAFF. V gene TRBV10-3 combines with J gene TRBJ1-1; a weak D match, TRBD1 (6 bases). Trimming pared 4 bases from V and 6 bases from J, leaving 12 bases between. CDR3 length: 13 amino acids. Germline CDR1 ENHRY, CDR2 SYGVKD.

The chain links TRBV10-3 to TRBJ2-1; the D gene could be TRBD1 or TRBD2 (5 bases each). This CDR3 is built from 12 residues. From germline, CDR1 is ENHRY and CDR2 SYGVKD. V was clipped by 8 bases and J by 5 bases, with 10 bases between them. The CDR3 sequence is CAIAGTNNEQFF. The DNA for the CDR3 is TGTGCCATCGCCGGGACCAACAATGAGCAGTTCTTC.

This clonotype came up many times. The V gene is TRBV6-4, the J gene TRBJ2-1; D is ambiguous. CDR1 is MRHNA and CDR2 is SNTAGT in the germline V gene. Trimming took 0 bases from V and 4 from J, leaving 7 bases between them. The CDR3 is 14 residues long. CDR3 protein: CASSDSPEYNEQFF. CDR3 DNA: TGTGCCAGCAGTGACTCCCCAGAGTACAATGAGCAGTTCTTC.

The CDR3 nucleotides are TGTGCCAGCAGTTTCTTGACCGGGCGGTTCCCCTACAATGAGCAGTTCTTC. Its translation is CASSFLTGRFPYNEQFF. This chain uses TRBV12-3 or TRBV12-4 with TRBJ2-1; no definite D call. V was cut by 3 bases and J by 2 bases, with 17 bases left in between. The CDR3 is 17 amino acids.

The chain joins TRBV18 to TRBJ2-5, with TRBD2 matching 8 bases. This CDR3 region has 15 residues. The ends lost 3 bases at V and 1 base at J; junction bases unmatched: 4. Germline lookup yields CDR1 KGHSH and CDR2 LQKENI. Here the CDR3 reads CASSPPTSGQETQYF. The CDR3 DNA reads TGTGCCAGCTCACCGCCTACTAGCGGCCAAGAGACCCAGTACTTC.

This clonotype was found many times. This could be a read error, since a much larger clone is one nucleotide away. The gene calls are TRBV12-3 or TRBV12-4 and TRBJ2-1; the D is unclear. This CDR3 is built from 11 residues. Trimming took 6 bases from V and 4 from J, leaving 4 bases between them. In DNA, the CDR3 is TGTGCCAGCAGCCAATACAATGAGCAGTTCTTC. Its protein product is CASSQYNEQFF.

DNA of the CDR3: TGCAGCGTTGTTGGTAGAATCACAGATACGCAGTATTTT. Translation: CSVVGRITDTQYF. The chain couples TRBV29-1 to TRBJ2-3; D call uncertain. The V end was cut by 4 bases, the J end by 2 bases, with 10 bases between. Germline-derived CDR1 and CDR2 are SQVTM and ANQGSEA. The CDR3 extends over 13 amino acids.

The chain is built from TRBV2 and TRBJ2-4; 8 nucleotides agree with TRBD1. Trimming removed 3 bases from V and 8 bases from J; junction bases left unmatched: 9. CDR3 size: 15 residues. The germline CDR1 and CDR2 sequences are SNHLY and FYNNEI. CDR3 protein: CASSDMGRGQDIQYF. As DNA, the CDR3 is TGTGCCAGCAGTGATATGGGCAGGGGGCAGGACATTCAGTACTTC. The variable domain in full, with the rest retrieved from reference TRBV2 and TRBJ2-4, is EPEVTQTPSHQVTQMGQEVILRCVPISNHLYFYWYRQILGQKVEFLVSFYNNEISEKSEIFDDQFSVERPDGSNFTLKIRSTKLEDSAMYFCASSDMGRGQDIQYFGAGTRLSVL.